This paragraph covers one T cell receptor beta chain sequence. Its antigen remains unknown. The sample comes from a study of shared clonotypes between healthy human individuals. Original methodology: ImmunoSEQ sequences covered only the junction and lacked quality scores; filtering therefore differed. Produced via immunoSEQ multiplex PCR; TCRdb's table is partial and in-frame only. That table gives V, J and clone size, and the DNA gave D and trimming. The sample has under 850,000 clones, around 70% seen once. This CDR3 has 14 residues. Germline values: CDR1 SNHLY, CDR2 FYNNEI. Trimming at V came to 8 bases and at J to 7 bases, leaving 11 bases not matched to a gene. General study findings and limits: Memory subsets had estimated richness that was generally smaller than that of naive subsets. Approximately 4.5% was the fraction of naive CD4 clonotypes found shared across several donors. The expectation was that sequencing depth would affect clonotype sharing among donors.

The chain is built from TRBV2 and TRBJ1-5; 7 bases align to TRBD1. This receptor was taken from a woman in her twenties or thirties in good health. The sequenced material came from memory CD4+ T cells sorted from blood. Sample subset: CD45RA-negative fraction. CDR3 nucleotides: TGTGCCAGCCTACCTACAGGGGCAGAACAGCCCCAGCATTTT. Translating it yields CASLPTGAEQPQHF. Full variable domain (missing parts from reference TRBV2 and TRBJ1-5): EPEVTQTPSHQVTQMGQEVILRCVPISNHLYFYWYRQILGQKVEFLVSFYNNEISEKSEIFDDQFSVERPDGSNFTLKIRSTKLEDSAMYFCASLPTGAEQPQHFGDGTRLSIL.